This is a list of T cell receptor beta chains from one sample in a study of T-cell reconstitution after alpha-beta-depleted transplantation in children. TCRdb independently ran MiXCR on the PCR reads; one entry per CDR3 protein. Among about 870,000 distinct CDR3 sequences listed, roughly 15% were seen once. This material consisted of PBMCs, mostly from graft donor cells, taken 360 days after TCRalphabeta/CD19-depleted stem cell transplant. The receptors shown here come from a male patient between 10 and 17 years old who had a stem cell transplant for acute lymphoblastic leukemia, so the T cells may come from the graft donor. Both conserved end residues are part of each CDR3. D genes are given only for firm matches. Expanded clones are given a class, and other clones once, few, many or no size at all.

D gene,clone size,V gene,J gene,CDR3 DNA,CDR3 protein
TRBD2,few,TRBV4-1,TRBJ2-5,TGCGCCAGCAGACCCACACCAGGACTAGCGGGAGGGGGACAAGAGACCCAGTACTTC,CASRPTPGLAGGGQETQYF
TRBD1,NA,TRBV15,TRBJ2-5,TGTGCCACCAGCGGGACAGGGGCACAAGAGACCCAGTACTTC,CATSGTGAQETQYF
NA,NA,TRBV20-1,TRBJ1-2,TGCAGTGCTAGAGGACGGTTCAGAGGCTACACCTTC,CSARGRFRGYTF
TRBD1,NA,TRBV11-2,TRBJ2-1,TGTGCCAGCAGCTCAGACAGGGGGCGCAGCAATGAGCAGTTCTTC,CASSSDRGRSNEQFF
NA,few,TRBV5-1,TRBJ2-7,TGCGCCAGCAGCTTGGGAGAGACGGGACGACTGCAGCGGGTCTACGAGCAGTACTTC,CASSLGETGRLQRVYEQYF
NA,NA,TRBV12-3/TRBV12-4,TRBJ2-7,TGTGCCAGCAGTTTTCGGAGGTACGAGCAGTACTTC,CASSFRRYEQYF
TRBD2,few,TRBV2,TRBJ2-7,TGTGCCAGCATAGGATCTGTCGGGACTAGCTACCACGAGCAGTACTTC,CASIGSVGTSYHEQYF
TRBD2,few,TRBV5-1,TRBJ2-5,TGCGCCAGCAGCTTTAGGACTAGGCAGTACTTC,CASSFRTRQYF
TRBD2,few,TRBV5-1,TRBJ2-3,TGCGCCAGCAGTTTCGCGTCGGGGGGTACGCAGTATTTT,CASSFASGGTQYF
NA,NA,TRBV11-1,TRBJ2-1,TGTGCCAGCATCTTCAGAAGGCCCGCTCGATTAGGAACTAGTGGCTACAATGAGCAGTTCTTC,CASIFRRPARLGTSGYNEQFF
NA,NA,TRBV10-2,TRBJ1-5,TGCGCCAGCAGTCGGGACGTGGTCAATCAGCCCCAGCATTTT,CASSRDVVNQPQHF
NA,NA,TRBV20-1,TRBJ2-7,TGCAGTGCTAGAGAGTCAGGGACTCCTTACGAGCAGTACTTC,CSARESGTPYEQYF
NA,NA,TRBV7-6,TRBJ2-3,TGTGCCAGCAGCTTATCGTTGAGGGTGCGGGACAGAGGTACAGATACGCAGTATTTT,CASSLSLRVRDRGTDTQYF
NA,NA,TRBV6-5,TRBJ2-1,NA,CASSSSGGNEQFF
NA,NA,TRBV20-1,TRBJ2-1,TGCAGTGCTAGACACCCGAGCTCCTACAATGAGCAGTTCTTC,CSARHPSSYNEQFF
NA,few,TRBV5-1,TRBJ2-7,TGCGCCAGCAGCTTGTTCCCCGAGGACTACTACGAGCAGTACTTC,CASSLFPEDYYEQYF
NA,NA,TRBV7-6,TRBJ2-7,TGTGCCAGCGGCAAAATAGGCTCCTACGAGCAGTACTTC,CASGKIGSYEQYF
NA,many,TRBV25-1,TRBJ2-3,TGTGCCAGCAGTCGTGGGGATCTGGAGCAGTATTTT,CASSRGDLEQYF
NA,NA,TRBV12-3/TRBV12-4,TRBJ1-3,TGTGCCAGCAGTTTATTTCCCACCGGGAACACCATATATTTT,CASSLFPTGNTIYF
TRBD2,few,TRBV5-1,TRBJ2-1,TGCGCCAGCAGCTTGTTCAACACCGGGACTAAAGGAGGTGAGCAGTTCTTC,CASSLFNTGTKGGEQFF
NA,NA,TRBV20-1,TRBJ2-3,TGCAGTGCTAGACCCCATAGGGGGGCGAGCACAGATACGCAGTATTTT,CSARPHRGASTDTQYF
TRBD1,few,TRBV27,TRBJ2-7,TGTGCCAGCAGTCGACAGGGGCAGAGTAAGTACGAGCAGTACTTC,CASSRQGQSKYEQYF
NA,many,TRBV21-1,TRBJ1-1,TGTGCCAGCAGCCCACCCCGGAGCAGGGGGCCCCTGAACACTGAAGCTTTCTTT,CASSPPRSRGPLNTEAFF
TRBD1,NA,TRBV29-1,TRBJ1-1,TGCAGCGCCCGGACAGGGGCGGACACTGAAGCTTTCTTT,CSARTGADTEAFF
NA,many,TRBV10-2,TRBJ2-7,TGCGCCAGCAGTGTCGTAACGCCCTACGAGCAGTACTTC,CASSVVTPYEQYF
TRBD1,NA,TRBV5-1,TRBJ2-5,TGCGCCAGCAGCACGGGGACAGAACTGTACCAAGAGACCCAGTACTTC,CASSTGTELYQETQYF
NA,NA,TRBV7-9,TRBJ1-4,TGTGCCAGCAGCTCGGTGGGGGAAAAACTGTTTTTT,CASSSVGEKLFF
TRBD2,NA,TRBV24-1,TRBJ2-2,TGTGCCGTCCAACTAGCGGGAGTGGTCACCGGGGAGCTGTTTTTT,CAVQLAGVVTGELFF
TRBD1,few,TRBV6-1,TRBJ2-1,TGTGCCAGCAGTAAGACAGGGATACTAAATGAGCAGTTCTTC,CASSKTGILNEQFF
TRBD2,NA,TRBV20-1,TRBJ2-1,TGCAGTGCTAGAGCGGGGCGGGGGTCTTGGAACAATGAGCAGTTCTTC,CSARAGRGSWNNEQFF
NA,NA,TRBV7-3,TRBJ2-1,TGTGCCAGCAGCCCCGTAGGTGGGGAGCGGAGTGAGCAGTTCTTC,CASSPVGGERSEQFF
NA,NA,TRBV19,TRBJ2-4,TGTGCCAGTAGTCAGGGAGAAAGGGCCAAAAACATTCAGTACTTC,CASSQGERAKNIQYF
NA,many,TRBV21-1,TRBJ2-1,TGTGCCAGCAGCAAACGTGGGCTAGCGGGGAATGAGCAGTTCTTC,CASSKRGLAGNEQFF
NA,few,TRBV12-3/TRBV12-4,TRBJ2-4,TGTGCCAGCAGTGAAGGGGTAGCCAAAAACATTCAGTACTTC,CASSEGVAKNIQYF
TRBD2,NA,TRBV5-1,TRBJ2-1,TGCGCCAGCAGCCCCGGGTGGGTCCAGCGGGAGTATAATGAGCAGTTCTTC,CASSPGWVQREYNEQFF
NA,NA,TRBV7-3,TRBJ2-3,TGTGCCAGCAGGACTTGGGACTTAGATACGCAGTATTTT,CASRTWDLDTQYF
NA,many,TRBV12-3/TRBV12-4,TRBJ1-1,TGTGCCAGCAGCCTCCAGGGCGGGACTGAAGCTTTCTTT,CASSLQGGTEAFF
NA,few,TRBV7-8,TRBJ1-1,TGTGCCAGCAGTCCAGCGACGGTATTAAACACTGAAGCTTTCTTT,CASSPATVLNTEAFF
TRBD2,few,TRBV10-3,TRBJ2-3,TGTGCCATCAGTCCTTCCGGGACTAGCGGGATCACAGATACGCAGTATTTT,CAISPSGTSGITDTQYF
TRBD1,NA,TRBV25-1,TRBJ2-7,TGTGCCAGCAGTGCGTTACGGGCGGGACAGGGGGTCCACGAGCAGTACTTC,CASSALRAGQGVHEQYF
TRBD2,NA,TRBV4-1,TRBJ2-5,TGCGCCAGCAGCCAGAAGGACGGGGGAGGGAGTCAAGAGACCCAGTACTTC,CASSQKDGGGSQETQYF
NA,NA,TRBV19,TRBJ2-2,TGTGCCAGTACCACATTGGACGTAAGCCTCGGAAACACCGGGGAGCTGTTTTTT,CASTTLDVSLGNTGELFF
NA,many,TRBV24-1,TRBJ2-2,TGTGCCACGCAACGAACGGGGAGCACCGGGGAGCTGTTTTTT,CATQRTGSTGELFF
NA,NA,TRBV24-1,TRBJ2-6,TGTGCCACCAGTGCCCAGGGTCTACCTGGGGCCAACGTCCTGACTTTC,CATSAQGLPGANVLTF
NA,NA,TRBV14,TRBJ2-1,TGTGCCAGCAGCCAAGAAATTCCAAACGGCCGTCAGTTCTTC,CASSQEIPNGRQFF
TRBD1,many,TRBV9,TRBJ2-1,TGTGCCAGCAGCGTAGGAGGGGGCCATGCCAATGAGCAGTTCTTC,CASSVGGGHANEQFF
TRBD2,NA,TRBV9,TRBJ2-7,TGTGCCAGCAGCGACCCTGGACTAGCGGGAGGCCCACTCTCCTACGAGCAGTACTTC,CASSDPGLAGGPLSYEQYF
NA,NA,TRBV5-1,TRBJ2-7,TGCGCCAGCAGCGCAAACGACAGGGAGGGACCCTACGAGCAGTACTTC,CASSANDREGPYEQYF
TRBD1,few,TRBV15,TRBJ2-7,TGTGCCACCAGCAGTCCGGGACAGGGTAGGAACGAGCAGTACTTC,CATSSPGQGRNEQYF
NA,few,TRBV3-1,TRBJ2-1,TGTGCCAGCAGCCGGTCAAGGGTAGGGTCCTACAATGAGCAGTTCTTC,CASSRSRVGSYNEQFF
NA,NA,TRBV12-3/TRBV12-4,TRBJ1-2,TGTGCCAGCACGAAAGGGCATTATGGCTACACCTTC,CASTKGHYGYTF
TRBD1,few,TRBV4-1,TRBJ2-1,TGCGCCAGCAGCGAGGACAGGGGTTCCTACAATGAGCAGTTCTTC,CASSEDRGSYNEQFF
NA,many,TRBV20-1,TRBJ2-1,TGCAGTCCTCAGGACAGTTCAGGACCGGTCGCGGACAATGAGCAGTTCTTC,CSPQDSSGPVADNEQFF
NA,NA,TRBV5-1,TRBJ1-1,TGCGCCAGCAGCTTGGGCAGGGGCCCGTTAGGCGTAACTGAAGCTTTCTTT,CASSLGRGPLGVTEAFF
TRBD2,many,TRBV5-1,TRBJ2-3,TGCGCCAGCAGTTCGACTAGCGGGGCTAGCACAGATACGCAGTATTTT,CASSSTSGASTDTQYF
NA,NA,TRBV20-1,TRBJ2-1,TGCAGTGCTAAATTTTACACTACCTACAATGAGCAGTTCTTC,CSAKFYTTYNEQFF
TRBD1,NA,TRBV15,TRBJ2-1,TGTGCCACCAGCCCCCGGACAGGGACCTACAATGAGCAGTTCTTC,CATSPRTGTYNEQFF
TRBD2,NA,TRBV11-1,TRBJ2-3,TGTGCCAGCAGCTTACTCGTGACTAGCGGGGCCACAGATACGCAGTATTTT,CASSLLVTSGATDTQYF
NA,NA,TRBV30,TRBJ2-7,TGTGCCTGGATGAACAGGGCCCTCTCCTACGAGCAGTACTTC,CAWMNRALSYEQYF
TRBD1,few,TRBV29-1,TRBJ1-2,TGCAGCGCTTGGACAGGAGTCAACTATGGCTACACCTTC,CSAWTGVNYGYTF